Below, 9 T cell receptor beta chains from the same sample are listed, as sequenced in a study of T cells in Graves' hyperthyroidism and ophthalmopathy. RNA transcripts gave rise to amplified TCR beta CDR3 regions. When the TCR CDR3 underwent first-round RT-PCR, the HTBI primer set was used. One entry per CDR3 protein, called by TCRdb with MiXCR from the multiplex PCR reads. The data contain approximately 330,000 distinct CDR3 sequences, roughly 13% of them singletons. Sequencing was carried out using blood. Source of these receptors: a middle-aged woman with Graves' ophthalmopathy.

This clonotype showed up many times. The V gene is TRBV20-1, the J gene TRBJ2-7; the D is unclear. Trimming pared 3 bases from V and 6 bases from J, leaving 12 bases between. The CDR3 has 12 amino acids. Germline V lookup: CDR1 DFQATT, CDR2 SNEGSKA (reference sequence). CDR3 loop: CSASRATTEQYF. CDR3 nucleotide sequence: TGCAGTGCTAGTCGTGCTACGACCGAGCAGTACTTC.

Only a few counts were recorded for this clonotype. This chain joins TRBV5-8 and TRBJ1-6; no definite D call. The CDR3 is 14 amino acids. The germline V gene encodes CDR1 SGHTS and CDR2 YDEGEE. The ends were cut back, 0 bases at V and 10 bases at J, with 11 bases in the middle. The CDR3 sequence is CASSLATASSPLHF. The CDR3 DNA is TGTGCCAGCAGCTTGGCCACCGCTTCCTCACCCCTCCACTTT.

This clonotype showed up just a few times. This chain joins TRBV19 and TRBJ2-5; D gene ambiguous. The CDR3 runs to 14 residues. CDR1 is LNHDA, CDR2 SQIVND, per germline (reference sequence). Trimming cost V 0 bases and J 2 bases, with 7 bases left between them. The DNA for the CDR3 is TGTGCCAGTAGTATAGATGGTACACAAGAGACCCAGTACTTC. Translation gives CASSIDGTQETQYF.

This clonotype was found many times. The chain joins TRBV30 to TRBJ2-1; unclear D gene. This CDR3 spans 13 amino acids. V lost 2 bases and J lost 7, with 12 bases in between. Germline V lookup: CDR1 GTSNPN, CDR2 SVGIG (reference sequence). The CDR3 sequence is CAWSRALENEQFF. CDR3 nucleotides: TGTGCCTGGAGTCGAGCGCTAGAAAATGAGCAGTTCTTC.

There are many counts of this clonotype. CDR3 residues: CASRLNRGTEAFF. The CDR3 DNA reads as TGTGCCAGCAGATTAAACAGGGGTACTGAAGCTTTCTTT. V and J are TRBV12-3 or TRBV12-4 and TRBJ1-1, with 7 nucleotides matching TRBD1. V shed 6 bases, J shed 5 bases, and the junction held 6 bases outside the gene matches. The CDR3 consists of 13 residues.

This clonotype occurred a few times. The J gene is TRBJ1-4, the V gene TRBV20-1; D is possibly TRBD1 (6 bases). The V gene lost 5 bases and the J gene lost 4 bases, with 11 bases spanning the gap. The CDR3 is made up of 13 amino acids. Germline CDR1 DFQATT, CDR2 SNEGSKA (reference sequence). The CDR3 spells CSARTVRNEKLFF. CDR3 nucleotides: TGCAGTGCTCGGACAGTGCGTAATGAAAAACTGTTTTTT.

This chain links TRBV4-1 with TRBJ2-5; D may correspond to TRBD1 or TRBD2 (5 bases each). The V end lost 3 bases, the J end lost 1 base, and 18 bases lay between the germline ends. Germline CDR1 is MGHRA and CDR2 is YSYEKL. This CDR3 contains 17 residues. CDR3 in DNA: TGCGCCAGCAGCCAGAAGGACTGGGGCGCCCCCCAAGAGACCCAGTACTTC. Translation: CASSQKDWGAPQETQYF.

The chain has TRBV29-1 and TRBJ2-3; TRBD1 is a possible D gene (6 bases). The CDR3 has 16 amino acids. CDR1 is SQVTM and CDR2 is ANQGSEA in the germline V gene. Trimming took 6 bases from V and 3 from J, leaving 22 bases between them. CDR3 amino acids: CSVQLLGAGWTDTQYF. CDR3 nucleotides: TGCAGCGTCCAACTCCTGGGGGCCGGGTGGACAGATACGCAGTATTTT.

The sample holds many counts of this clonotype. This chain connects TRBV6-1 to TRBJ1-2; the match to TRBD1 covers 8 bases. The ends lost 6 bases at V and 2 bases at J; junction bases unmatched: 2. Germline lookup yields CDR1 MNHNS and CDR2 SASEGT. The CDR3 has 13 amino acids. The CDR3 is CASRGTGNYGYTF. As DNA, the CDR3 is TGTGCCAGCAGAGGGACAGGAAACTATGGCTACACCTTC.